Listed here is a single T cell receptor (beta chain). Its matching antigen is unknown. Profiling relied on immunoSEQ multiplex PCR, and the TCRdb table lists in-frame clones only, not all of them. The table has about 25,000 clones, around 85% seen once. The data were taken from a study of OX40 agonist ivuxolimab in advanced cancers. Study-wide context: Patients in dose escalation had liver, melanoma, kidney or head and neck cancers.

V lost 6 bases, J lost 3 bases, and 6 bases stayed unmatched. Germline-derived CDR1 and CDR2 are MNHNS and SASEGT. The CDR3 sequence is 15 residues long. Notes on the study in general: Partial responders treated at 0.1-3.0 mg/kg exhibited clonal expansion among the lowest measured. CD8+ T cells were the subset that, on average, had more expanded clones than CD4+.

The clonotype originates from an adult with an advanced solid tumor such as melanoma, head and neck, liver or kidney cancer. This sample comprised CD4+ or CD8+ T cells sorted from blood, obtained in a trial of the OX40 agonist ivuxolimab. This chain uses TRBV6-1 with TRBJ2-2; 8 bases match TRBD2. In DNA, the CDR3 is TGTGCCAGCAGCGGCGGGGGGAGGTACACCGGGGAGCTGTTTTTT. Its protein product is CASSGGGRYTGELFF.